This paragraph covers one T cell receptor beta chain sequence. This sample was taken from a study of blood T cell repertoires in COVID-19. On the study more broadly: T cells, B-cell-depleted T cells, or PBMCs provided the cDNA or gDNA that served as material.

Under the authors' procedure: Reference gene primers were amplified, and this amplification served to estimate nucleated cell counts. Only in-frame clones appear in the TCRdb table, and some are missing; sequencing was by immunoSEQ multiplex PCR. Clonal size and the V and J genes are those of that table, whereas D and trimming came from the DNA. The data contain 150,000 or so clones, around 90% of them singletons. Enrolled through a virtual design, the participants were between about 18 and 100 years of age and came from some 26 US areas. Which cohort a participant joined came from the clinical history participants gave. Sequenced: PBMCs or T cells enriched from blood (not recorded which). This sequence was found in a woman in her thirties or forties who had been exposed to COVID-19.

CDR3 DNA: TGTGCCAGCAGCTTAGGCGGGGGGGGCAATCAGCCCCAGCATTTT. The encoded protein is CASSLGGGGNQPQHF. The chain links TRBV3-1 (or the pseudogene TRBV3-2) to TRBJ1-5; weak D call: TRBD1 (5 bases). V shed 5 bases and J shed 2 bases, with 13 bases lying between them. The CDR3 runs 15 residues. Germline V gene lookup returns CDR1 LGHDT and CDR2 YNNKEL (reference sequence).